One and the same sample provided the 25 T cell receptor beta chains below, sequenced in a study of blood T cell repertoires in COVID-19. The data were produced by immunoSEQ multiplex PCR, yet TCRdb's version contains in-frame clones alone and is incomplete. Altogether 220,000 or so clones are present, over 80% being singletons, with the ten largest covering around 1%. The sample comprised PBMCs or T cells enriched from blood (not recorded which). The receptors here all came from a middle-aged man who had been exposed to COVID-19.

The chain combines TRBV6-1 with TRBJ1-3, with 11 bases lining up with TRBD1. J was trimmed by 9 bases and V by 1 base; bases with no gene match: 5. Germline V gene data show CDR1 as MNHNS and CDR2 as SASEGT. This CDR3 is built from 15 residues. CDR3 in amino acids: CASSEEGQGAGTIYF. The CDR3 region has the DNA TGTGCCAGCAGTGAAGAAGGACAGGGGGCAGGCACCATATATTTT.

The DNA of the CDR3 is TGTGCCAGCAGCCGATCGGGACTTCCCGACGAGCAGTACTTC. Its protein product is CASSRSGLPDEQYF. This chain joins TRBV7-9 and TRBJ2-7, with a tentative D call TRBD2 (6 bases). Trimming cost V 5 bases and J 5 bases, with 16 bases left between them. The germline CDR1 and CDR2 sequences are SEHNR and FQNEAQ (reference sequence). This CDR3 contains 14 residues.

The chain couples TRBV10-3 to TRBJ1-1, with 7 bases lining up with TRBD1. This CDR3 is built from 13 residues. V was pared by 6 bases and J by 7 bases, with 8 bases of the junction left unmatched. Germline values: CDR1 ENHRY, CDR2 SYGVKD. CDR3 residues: CAISKTGSGEAFF. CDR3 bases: TGTGCCATCAGCAAGACAGGGTCGGGTGAAGCTTTCTTT.

CDR3 nucleotides: TGTGCCAGCAGGCCTGGGCCAATAGTTGATGAGCAGTTCTTC. Translation gives CASRPGPIVDEQFF. The rearrangement joins TRBV28 to TRBJ2-1, with no clear D. Trimming removed 6 bases at V and 8 bases at J, with 17 bases between. From germline, CDR1 is MDHEN and CDR2 SYDVKM. The CDR3 is 14 residues long.

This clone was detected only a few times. The CDR3 nucleotides are TGTGCCAGCAGATCACAGAGGGACACTGAAGCTTTCTTT. Amino acids: CASRSQRDTEAFF. The J gene is TRBJ1-1, the V gene TRBV7-3, with unresolved D. With 6 bases removed from V and 3 bases from J, the gap between germline ends came to 11 bases. There are 13 residues in the CDR3. CDR1 SGHTA and CDR2 FQGTGA come from the germline V gene.

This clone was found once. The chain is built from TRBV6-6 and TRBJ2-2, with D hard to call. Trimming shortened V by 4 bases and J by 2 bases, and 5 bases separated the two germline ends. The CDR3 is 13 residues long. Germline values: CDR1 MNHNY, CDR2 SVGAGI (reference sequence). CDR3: CASSSRNTGELFF. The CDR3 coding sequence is TGTGCCAGCAGTTCCCGTAACACCGGGGAGCTGTTTTTT.

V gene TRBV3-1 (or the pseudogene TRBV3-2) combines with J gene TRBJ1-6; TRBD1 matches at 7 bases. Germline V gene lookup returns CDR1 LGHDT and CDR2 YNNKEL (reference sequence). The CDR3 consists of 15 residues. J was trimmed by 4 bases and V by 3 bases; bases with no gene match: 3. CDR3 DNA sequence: TGTGCCAGCAGCCAGGGACAGTCTTATAATTCACCCCTCCACTTT. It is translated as CASSQGQSYNSPLHF.

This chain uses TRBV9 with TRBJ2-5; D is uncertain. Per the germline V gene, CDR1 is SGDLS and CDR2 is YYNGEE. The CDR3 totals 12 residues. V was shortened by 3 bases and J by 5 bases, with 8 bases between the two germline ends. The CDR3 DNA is TGTGCCAGCAGCGGGAGTTATGAGACCCAGTACTTC. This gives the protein CASSGSYETQYF. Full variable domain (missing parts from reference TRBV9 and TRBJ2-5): DSGVTQTPKHLITATGQRVTLRCSPRSGDLSVYWYQQSLDQGLQFLIQYYNGEERAKGNILERFSAQQFPDLHSELNLSSLELGDSALYFCASSGSYETQYFGPGTRLLVL.

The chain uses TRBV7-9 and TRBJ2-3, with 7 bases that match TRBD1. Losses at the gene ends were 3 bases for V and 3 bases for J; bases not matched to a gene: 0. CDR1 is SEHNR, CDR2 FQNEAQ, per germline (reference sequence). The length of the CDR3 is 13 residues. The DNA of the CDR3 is TGTGCCAGCAGCTTGACAGGGACAGATACGCAGTATTTT. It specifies CASSLTGTDTQYF.

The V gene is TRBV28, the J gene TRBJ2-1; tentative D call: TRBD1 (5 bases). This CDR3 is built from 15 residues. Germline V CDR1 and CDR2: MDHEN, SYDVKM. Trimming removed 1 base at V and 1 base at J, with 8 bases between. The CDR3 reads CASSLFRTSYNEQFF. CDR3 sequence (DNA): TGTGCCAGCAGTTTATTCAGGACATCCTACAATGAGCAGTTCTTC.

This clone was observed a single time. For the CDR3, the DNA is TGTGCCACCAGCAGAGAAGCTAGCGGGCCCGGTTTTGTAGATACGCAGTATTTT. It yields the protein CATSREASGPGFVDTQYF. The chain uses TRBV15 and TRBJ2-3; 8 bases align to TRBD2. This CDR3 region has 18 residues. The junction had 13 bases not matched to a gene; V was cut back by 0 bases and J by 5 bases. Germline V CDR1 and CDR2: LNHNV, YYDKDF (reference sequence).

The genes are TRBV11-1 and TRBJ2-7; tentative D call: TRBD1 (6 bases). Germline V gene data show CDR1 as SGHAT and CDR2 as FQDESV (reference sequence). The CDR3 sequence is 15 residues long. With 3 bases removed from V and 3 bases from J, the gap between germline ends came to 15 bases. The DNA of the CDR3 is TGTGCCAGCAGCTTGGGGGCCAGCCGATACTACGAGCAGTACTTC. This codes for CASSLGASRYYEQYF.

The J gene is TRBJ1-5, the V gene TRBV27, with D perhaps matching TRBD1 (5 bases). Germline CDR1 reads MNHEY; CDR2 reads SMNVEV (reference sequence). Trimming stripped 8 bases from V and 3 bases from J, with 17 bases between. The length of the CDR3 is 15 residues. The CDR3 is CASSNWGGYNQPQHF. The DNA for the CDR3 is TGTGCCAGCTCCAATTGGGGGGGGTACAATCAGCCCCAGCATTTT.

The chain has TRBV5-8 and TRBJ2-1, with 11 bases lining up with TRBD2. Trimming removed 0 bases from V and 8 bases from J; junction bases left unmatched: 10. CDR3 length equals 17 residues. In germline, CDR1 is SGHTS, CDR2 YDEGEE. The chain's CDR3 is CASSLEGVLAGVYEQFF. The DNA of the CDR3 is TGTGCCAGCAGCTTGGAGGGAGTACTAGCGGGGGTTTATGAGCAGTTCTTC.

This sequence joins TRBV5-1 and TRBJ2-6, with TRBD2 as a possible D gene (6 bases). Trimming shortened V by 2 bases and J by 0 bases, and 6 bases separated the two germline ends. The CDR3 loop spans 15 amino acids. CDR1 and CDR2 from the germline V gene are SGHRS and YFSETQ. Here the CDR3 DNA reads TGCGCCAGCAGCTTCGGGAGCTCTGGGGCCAACGTCCTGACTTTC. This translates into CASSFGSSGANVLTF.

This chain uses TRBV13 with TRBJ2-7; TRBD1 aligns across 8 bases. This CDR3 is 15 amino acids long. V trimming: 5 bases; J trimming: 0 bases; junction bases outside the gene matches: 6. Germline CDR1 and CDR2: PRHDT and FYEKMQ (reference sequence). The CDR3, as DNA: TGTGCCAGCAGCCACAGGGGGTCATCCTCCTACGAGCAGTACTTC. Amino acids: CASSHRGSSSYEQYF.

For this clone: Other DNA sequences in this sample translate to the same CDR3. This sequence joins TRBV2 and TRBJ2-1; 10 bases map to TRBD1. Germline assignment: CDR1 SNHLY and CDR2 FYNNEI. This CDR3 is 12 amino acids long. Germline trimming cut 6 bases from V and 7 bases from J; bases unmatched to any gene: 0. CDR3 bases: TGTGCCAGCAGGGACAGGGGGAATGAGCAGTTCTTC. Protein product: CASRDRGNEQFF. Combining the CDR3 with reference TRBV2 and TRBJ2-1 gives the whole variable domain EPEVTQTPSHQVTQMGQEVILRCVPISNHLYFYWYRQILGQKVEFLVSFYNNEISEKSEIFDDQFSVERPDGSNFTLKIRSTKLEDSAMYFCASRDRGNEQFFGPGTRLTVL.

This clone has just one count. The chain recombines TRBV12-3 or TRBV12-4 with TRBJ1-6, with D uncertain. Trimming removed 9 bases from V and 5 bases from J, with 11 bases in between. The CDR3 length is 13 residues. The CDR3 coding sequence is TGTGCCAGTCGGACTGACAATAATTCACCCCTCCACTTT. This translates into CASRTDNNSPLHF.

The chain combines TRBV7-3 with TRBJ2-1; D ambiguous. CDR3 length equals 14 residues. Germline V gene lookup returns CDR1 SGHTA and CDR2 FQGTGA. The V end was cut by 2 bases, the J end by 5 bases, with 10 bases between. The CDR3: CASSLALANNEQFF. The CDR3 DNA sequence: TGTGCCAGCAGCTTAGCTCTTGCGAACAATGAGCAGTTCTTC. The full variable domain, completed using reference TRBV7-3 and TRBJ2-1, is GAGVSQTPSNKVTEKGKYVELRCDPISGHTALYWYRQSLGQGPEFLIYFQGTGAADDSGLPNDRFFAVRPEGSVSTLKIQRTERGDSAVYLCASSLALANNEQFFGPGTRLTVL.

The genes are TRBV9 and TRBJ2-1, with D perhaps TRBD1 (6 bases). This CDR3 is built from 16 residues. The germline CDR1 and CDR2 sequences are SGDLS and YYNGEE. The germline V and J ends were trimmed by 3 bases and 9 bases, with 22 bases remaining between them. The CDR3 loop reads CASSGGDNWPSAEQFF. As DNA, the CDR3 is TGTGCCAGCAGCGGAGGGGACAACTGGCCCTCCGCTGAGCAGTTCTTC. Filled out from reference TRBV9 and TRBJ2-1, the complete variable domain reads DSGVTQTPKHLITATGQRVTLRCSPRSGDLSVYWYQQSLDQGLQFLIQYYNGEERAKGNILERFSAQQFPDLHSELNLSSLELGDSALYFCASSGGDNWPSAEQFFGPGTRLTVL.

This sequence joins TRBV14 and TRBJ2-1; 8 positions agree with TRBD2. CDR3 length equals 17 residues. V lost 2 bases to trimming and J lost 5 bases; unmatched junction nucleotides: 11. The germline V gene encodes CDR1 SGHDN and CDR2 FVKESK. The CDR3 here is CASSQPDTSGWDNEQFF. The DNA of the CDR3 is TGTGCCAGCAGCCAACCAGATACTAGCGGTTGGGACAATGAGCAGTTCTTC.

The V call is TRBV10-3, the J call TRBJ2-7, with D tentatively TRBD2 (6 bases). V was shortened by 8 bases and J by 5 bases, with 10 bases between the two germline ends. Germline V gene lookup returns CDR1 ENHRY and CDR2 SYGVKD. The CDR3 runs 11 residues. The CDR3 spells CAIGRSDEQYV. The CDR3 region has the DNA TGTGCCATCGGGAGGAGTGACGAGCAGTACGTC.

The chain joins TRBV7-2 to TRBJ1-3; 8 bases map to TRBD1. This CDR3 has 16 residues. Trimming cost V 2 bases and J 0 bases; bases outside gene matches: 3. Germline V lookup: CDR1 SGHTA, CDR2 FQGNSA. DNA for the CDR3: TGTGCCAGCAGCTTACTTACAGGGGGCTCTGGAAACACCATATATTTT. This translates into CASSLLTGGSGNTIYF.

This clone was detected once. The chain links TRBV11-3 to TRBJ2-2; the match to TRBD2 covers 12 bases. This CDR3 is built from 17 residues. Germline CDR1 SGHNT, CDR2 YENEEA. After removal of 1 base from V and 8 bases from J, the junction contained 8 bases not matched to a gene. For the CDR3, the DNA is TGTGCCAGCAGCTTAGCGTCGACTAGCGGGAGTAAGGGGGAGCTGTTTTTT. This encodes CASSLASTSGSKGELFF.

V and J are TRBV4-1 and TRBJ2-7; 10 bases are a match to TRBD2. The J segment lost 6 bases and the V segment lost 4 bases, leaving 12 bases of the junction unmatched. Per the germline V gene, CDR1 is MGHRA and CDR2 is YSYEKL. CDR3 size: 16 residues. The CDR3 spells CASSPLGLAGVGEQYV. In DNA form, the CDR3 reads TGCGCCAGCAGCCCACTGGGGCTAGCGGGAGTCGGCGAGCAGTACGTC.